This TCR beta chain was recorded in a study of T cell responses to AZD1222 COVID-19 vaccine. Study-wide findings and caveats: Repertoire sampling happened only post peak T cell response.

Produced via immunoSEQ multiplex PCR; TCRdb's table is partial and in-frame only. The sample lists some 130,000 clones; approximately 93% were seen once. V lost 1 base and J lost 5, with 10 bases in between. The CDR3 extends over 14 amino acids. The germline V gene has CDR1 SGHNT and CDR2 YYREEE (reference sequence). Comment on this clone: Its antigen is still unknown.

The chain joins TRBV5-4 to TRBJ2-4, with D possibly called TRBD1 or TRBD2 (5 bases each). The TCR sequence derives from an adult in good health. This material consisted of peripheral blood, taken on day 0 of AZD1222 vaccination. The DNA for the CDR3 is TGTGCCAGCAGCTTGTCGTTGGGGGAAAACATTCAGTACTTC. Residues: CASSLSLGENIQYF.